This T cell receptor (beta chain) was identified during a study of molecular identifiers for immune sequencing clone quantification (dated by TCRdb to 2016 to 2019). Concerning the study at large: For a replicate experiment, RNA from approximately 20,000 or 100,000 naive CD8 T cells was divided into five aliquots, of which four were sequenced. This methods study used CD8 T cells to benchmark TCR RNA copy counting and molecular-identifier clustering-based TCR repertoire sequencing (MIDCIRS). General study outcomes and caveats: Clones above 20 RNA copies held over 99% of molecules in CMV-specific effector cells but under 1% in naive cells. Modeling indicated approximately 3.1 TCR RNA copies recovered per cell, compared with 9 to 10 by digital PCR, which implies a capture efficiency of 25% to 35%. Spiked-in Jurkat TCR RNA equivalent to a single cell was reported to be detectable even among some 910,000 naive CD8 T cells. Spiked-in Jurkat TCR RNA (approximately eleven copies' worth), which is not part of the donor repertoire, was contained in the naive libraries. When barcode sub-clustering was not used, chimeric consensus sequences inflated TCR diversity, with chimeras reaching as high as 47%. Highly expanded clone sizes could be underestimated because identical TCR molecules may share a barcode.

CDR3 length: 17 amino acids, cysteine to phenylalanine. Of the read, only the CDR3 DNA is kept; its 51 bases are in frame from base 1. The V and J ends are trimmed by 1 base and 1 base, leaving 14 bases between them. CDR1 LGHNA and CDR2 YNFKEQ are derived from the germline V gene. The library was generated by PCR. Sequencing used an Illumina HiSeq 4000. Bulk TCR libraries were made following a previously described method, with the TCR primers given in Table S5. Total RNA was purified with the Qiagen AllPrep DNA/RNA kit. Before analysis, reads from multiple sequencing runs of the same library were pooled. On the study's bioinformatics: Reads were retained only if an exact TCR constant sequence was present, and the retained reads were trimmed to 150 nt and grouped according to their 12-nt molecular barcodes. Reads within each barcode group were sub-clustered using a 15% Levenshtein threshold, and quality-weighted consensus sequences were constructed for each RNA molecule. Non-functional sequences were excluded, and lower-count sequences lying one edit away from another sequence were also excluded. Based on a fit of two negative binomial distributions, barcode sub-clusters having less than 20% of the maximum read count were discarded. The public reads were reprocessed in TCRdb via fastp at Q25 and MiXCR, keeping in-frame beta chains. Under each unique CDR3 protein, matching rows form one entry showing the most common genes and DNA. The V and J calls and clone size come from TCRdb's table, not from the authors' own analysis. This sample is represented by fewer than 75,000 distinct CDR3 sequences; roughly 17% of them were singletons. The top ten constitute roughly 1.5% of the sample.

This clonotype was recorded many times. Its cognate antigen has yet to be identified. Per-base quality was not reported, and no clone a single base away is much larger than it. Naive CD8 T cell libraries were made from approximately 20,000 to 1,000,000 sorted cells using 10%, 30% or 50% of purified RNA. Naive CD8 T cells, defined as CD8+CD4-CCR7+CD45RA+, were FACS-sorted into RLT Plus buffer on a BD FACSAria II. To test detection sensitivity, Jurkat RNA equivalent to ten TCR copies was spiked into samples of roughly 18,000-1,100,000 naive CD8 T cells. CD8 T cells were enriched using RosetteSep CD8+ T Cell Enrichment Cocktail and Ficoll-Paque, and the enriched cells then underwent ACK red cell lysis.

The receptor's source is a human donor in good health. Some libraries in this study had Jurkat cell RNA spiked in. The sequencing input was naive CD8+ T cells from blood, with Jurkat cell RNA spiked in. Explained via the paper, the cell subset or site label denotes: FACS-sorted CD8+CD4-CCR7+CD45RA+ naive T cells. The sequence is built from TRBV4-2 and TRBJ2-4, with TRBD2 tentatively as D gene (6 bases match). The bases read TGTGCCAGCAGCCAAGGGGACGGGAGATGGGCCAAAAACATTCAGTACTTC. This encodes CASSQGDGRWAKNIQYF.